This TCR beta chain was retrieved from a study of STAT5B mutations in CD4+ large granular lymphocyte leukemia. In this sample, this clone turned up a few times. CDR3 length equals 16 residues. Per germline, CDR1 LGHNA and CDR2 YSLEER. The junction had 7 bases not matched to a gene; V was cut back by 6 bases and J by 0 bases. The repertoire was sequenced with immunoSEQ multiplex PCR; TCRdb's copy has only in-frame clones and lacks some. The profile covers around 30,000 clones, with around 67% appearing a single time and less than 2.5% taken by the ten largest. The source is a human donor in good health. The V gene is TRBV4-3, the J gene TRBJ1-4; 7 bases match TRBD1. Sample: CD4+ T cells from blood buffy coats. The CDR3 DNA sequence: TGCGCCAGCAGGTGGACAGGAGACCCAACTAATGAAAAACTGTTTTTT. This codes for CASRWTGDPTNEKLFF.